These T cell receptor beta chains were read from a single sample in a study of blood T cell repertoires in COVID-19. Only in-frame clones appear in the TCRdb table, and some are missing; sequencing was by immunoSEQ multiplex PCR. This sample has hundreds of thousands of clones, with just under 90% found just once. The sequencing input was peripheral blood. The receptor source for this set is a woman aged 25 to 39 with COVID-19, enrolled during active disease. CDR3s include the opening cysteine and the closing phenylalanine or tryptophan. A D gene is named only where the DNA matches it firmly. Expanded clones are given a class, and other clones once, few, many or no size at all.

CDR3: CASSIDRANSPLHF
DNA: TGCGCCAGCAGTATCGACAGGGCGAATTCACCCCTCCACTTT
size: .
J: TRBJ1-6
D: TRBD1
V: TRBV4-1

CDR3: CAASGRTNEKLFF
DNA: TGTGCCGCGTCGGGTAGGACTAATGAAAAACTGTTTTTT
size: .
J: TRBJ1-4
D: .
V: TRBV28

CDR3: CASSYDQGLTAFF
DNA: TGTGCCAGCAGTTACGATCAGGGACTGACGGCTTTCTTT
size: .
J: TRBJ1-1
D: .
V: TRBV6-2/TRBV6-3

CDR3: CASSLGGTSVYEQYF
DNA: TGTGCCAGCAGCTTGGGGGGGACTAGTGTTTACGAGCAGTACTTC
size: few
J: TRBJ2-7
D: TRBD2
V: TRBV5-4

CDR3: CAISGRGRNEQFF
DNA: TGTGCCATCAGTGGTCGGGGTAGGAATGAGCAGTTCTTC
size: once
J: TRBJ2-1
D: .
V: TRBV10-3

CDR3: CASSGGGRGTQYF
DNA: TGTGCCAGCAGCGGGGGAGGCCGAGGGACGCAGTATTTT
size: .
J: TRBJ2-3
D: .
V: TRBV11-3

CDR3: CASSSGLAGDTQYF
DNA: TGCGCCAGCAGCTCGGGACTAGCAGGGGATACGCAGTATTTT
size: .
J: TRBJ2-3
D: TRBD2
V: TRBV5-1

CDR3: CASRPAGTGNGYTF
DNA: TGTGCCAGCAGACCGGCCGGGACAGGGAATGGCTACACCTTC
size: .
J: TRBJ1-2
D: TRBD1
V: TRBV6-5

CDR3: CASSFSGGAPYNEQFF
DNA: TGCGCCAGCAGCTTCTCGGGAGGGGCGCCCTACAATGAGCAGTTCTTC
size: .
J: TRBJ2-1
D: TRBD2
V: TRBV5-1

CDR3: CSAQHLRDITSYEQYF
DNA: TGCAGCGCCCAACACCTCCGGGACATCACTTCCTACGAGCAGTACTTC
size: .
J: TRBJ2-7
D: .
V: TRBV29-1

CDR3: CASSLSGDRGGGYTF
DNA: TGTGCCAGCAGTTTATCGGGGGACAGGGGGGGTGGCTACACCTTC
size: .
J: TRBJ1-2
D: TRBD1
V: TRBV27

CDR3: CASSGTPYLAYEQFF
DNA: TGTGCCAGCAGCGGCACCCCCTATCTAGCGTATGAGCAGTTCTTC
size: .
J: TRBJ2-1
D: .
V: TRBV9

CDR3: CASSKDSYEQYF
DNA: TGTGCCAGCAGTAAAGACTCTTACGAGCAGTACTTC
size: once
J: TRBJ2-7
D: .
V: TRBV5-4

CDR3: CSASTGAYGYTF
DNA: TGCAGTGCTAGTACAGGGGCTTATGGCTACACCTTC
size: .
J: TRBJ1-2
D: TRBD1
V: TRBV20-1

CDR3: CASSLMGGGGTQYF
DNA: TGTGCCAGCAGTTTAATGGGTGGGGGAGGGACCCAGTACTTC
size: .
J: TRBJ2-5
D: .
V: TRBV6-2/TRBV6-3

CDR3: CASSEIMGSGPGGYTF
DNA: TGTGCCAGCAGTGAAATTATGGGGAGCGGTCCTGGTGGCTACACCTTC
size: .
J: TRBJ1-2
D: .
V: TRBV6-1

CDR3: CSASRFGLAISYEQYF
DNA: TGCAGTGCTAGTCGTTTCGGACTAGCGATATCCTACGAGCAGTACTTC
size: .
J: TRBJ2-7
D: TRBD2
V: TRBV20-1

CDR3: CASSWQGNEQFF
DNA: TGTGCCAGCAGTTGGCAGGGCAATGAGCAGTTCTTC
size: .
J: TRBJ2-1
D: .
V: TRBV27

CDR3: CASSTTASNQPQHF
DNA: TGTGCCAGCAGTACGACAGCTAGCAATCAGCCCCAGCATTTT
size: .
J: TRBJ1-5
D: .
V: TRBV4-2

CDR3: CASSQGRTWGGVREQFF
DNA: TGTGCCAGCAGCCAAGGCCGGACTTGGGGGGGTGTTCGGGAGCAGTTCTTC
size: .
J: TRBJ2-1
D: TRBD2
V: TRBV14

CDR3: CASSLAGGYNEQFF
DNA: TGTGCCAGTAGTCTGGCGGGGGGGTACAATGAGCAGTTCTTC
size: once
J: TRBJ2-1
D: TRBD2
V: TRBV19

CDR3: CASSSRGLRLFF
DNA: TGTGCCAGCAGCTCCAGAGGACTGAGACTGTTTTTT
size: .
J: TRBJ2-2
D: .
V: TRBV11-2

CDR3: CATSDLGGVNEQFF
DNA: TGTGCCACCAGTGATTTAGGGGGGGTGAATGAGCAGTTCTTC
size: .
J: TRBJ2-1
D: .
V: TRBV24-1

CDR3: CASSRVVGEQYF
DNA: TGTGCCAGCAGCAGGGTCGTGGGCGAGCAGTACTTC
size: .
J: TRBJ2-7
D: .
V: TRBV12-3/TRBV12-4

CDR3: CATSRDSLDLTTGEAFF
DNA: TGTGCCACCAGCAGAGATAGCCTCGACCTTACCACAGGTGAAGCTTTCTTT
size: .
J: TRBJ1-1
D: .
V: TRBV15

CDR3: CASSEALGEQFF
DNA: TGTGCCAGCTCGGAGGCTTTGGGTGAGCAGTTCTTC
size: .
J: TRBJ2-1
D: .
V: TRBV18

CDR3: CASRPGQGPYEQYF
DNA: TGCGCCAGCAGGCCGGGACAGGGCCCCTACGAGCAGTACTTC
size: .
J: TRBJ2-7
D: TRBD1
V: TRBV5-1

CDR3: CASGTGLETQYF
DNA: TGTGCCAGCGGGACTGGACTAGAGACCCAGTACTTC
size: once
J: TRBJ2-5
D: .
V: TRBV19

CDR3: CASSPRQNSGANVLTF
DNA: TGCGCCAGCAGCCCCCGACAGAACTCTGGGGCCAACGTCCTGACTTTC
size: .
J: TRBJ2-6
D: .
V: TRBV5-1

CDR3: CASSQGRLLSYNEQFF
DNA: TGTGCCAGCAGCCAGGGGCGGCTCCTCTCCTACAATGAGCAGTTCTTC
size: .
J: TRBJ2-1
D: .
V: TRBV11-2

CDR3: CASSLGQVFRGEQYF
DNA: TGTGCCAGCAGCTTGGGACAGGTATTTCGAGGCGAGCAGTACTTC
size: .
J: TRBJ2-7
D: TRBD1
V: TRBV7-9

CDR3: CASSFRTHNEQFF
DNA: TGTGCCAGCAGTTTCCGAACACACAATGAGCAGTTCTTC
size: .
J: TRBJ2-1
D: .
V: TRBV6-5

CDR3: CASSEGFRERREQANYGYTF
DNA: TGCGCCAGCAGTGAAGGGTTTAGGGAGAGAAGAGAACAAGCTAACTATGGCTACACCTTC
size: .
J: TRBJ1-2
D: .
V: TRBV10-2